This T cell receptor (beta chain) was identified during a study of T cells in Graves' hyperthyroidism and ophthalmopathy. Study-wide results and limits: Most thyroid clonotypes with frequency above 0.001 were detected in blood.

What was amplified from RNA transcripts were TCR beta CDR3 regions. RT-PCR in the first round (using the HTBI primer set) targeted the TCR CDR3. A single record per CDR3 protein comes from TCRdb applying MiXCR to the multiplex PCR reads. Found here are around 560,000 distinct CDR3 sequences, approximately 15% of them singletons; the top ten hold 15% to 20%. This clonotype was seen ten or more times. Its antigen is not known. Looked up from germline, CDR1 is DFQATT and CDR2 is SNEGSKA (reference sequence). The CDR3 contains 11 residues. V was clipped by 3 bases and J by 3 bases, with 3 bases between them. Clinical symptoms, serum thyroxine and TRAb, thyroid ultrasound and orbital computed tomography together formed the diagnostic basis.

The rearrangement links TRBV20-1 to TRBJ2-1, with D hard to call. The origin of this receptor is a woman younger than 30 with Graves' hyperthyroidism. The source material was blood. DNA of the CDR3: TGCAGTGCTAGCGGCTACAATGAGCAGTTCTTC. Its translation: CSASGYNEQFF.